Below, 27 T cell receptor beta chains from the same sample are listed, as sequenced in a study of siplizumab effects on memory and regulatory T cells. The table came from immunoSEQ multiplex PCR; TCRdb's copy has only in-frame clones and leaves some out. This sample has about 100,000 clones, with roughly 94% found just once. The sample consisted of non-Treg CD4+ T cells sorted from blood. Source of these receptors: a human donor in good health.

The CDR3 here is CASSNSVGEQFF. CDR3 DNA sequence: TGCGCCAGCAGCAATTCAGTGGGTGAGCAGTTCTTC. The chain recombines TRBV5-1 with TRBJ2-1, with no clear D. Germline lookup yields CDR1 SGHRS and CDR2 YFSETQ. V was clipped by 4 bases and J by 9 bases, with 11 bases between them. The CDR3 consists of 12 residues.

The CDR3 nucleotides read TGTGCCAGCAGGGGACAGCTTTATAGCAATCAGCCCCAGCATTTT. Translating gives CASRGQLYSNQPQHF. The chain recombines TRBV2 with TRBJ1-5; 7 bases map to TRBD1. Trimming took 6 bases from V and 0 from J; bases not matched to a gene: 5. Per germline, CDR1 SNHLY and CDR2 FYNNEI. This CDR3 has 15 amino acids.

The chain uses TRBV7-6 and TRBJ2-5; D may be TRBD1 (6 bases). The V gene lost 1 base and the J gene lost 5 bases, with 20 bases spanning the gap. This CDR3 comprises 17 residues. Looked up from germline, CDR1 is SGHVS and CDR2 is FNYEAQ. CDR3 region: CASSLEFYLLQGETQYF. The CDR3 region has the DNA TGTGCCAGCAGCTTAGAATTTTACCTACTCCAGGGGGAGACCCAGTACTTC.

The rearrangement joins TRBV4-2 to TRBJ2-7, with 8 positions matching TRBD2. The germline V gene has CDR1 LGHNA and CDR2 YNFKEQ. The CDR3 consists of 16 residues. Trimming cost V 1 base and J 1 base; bases outside gene matches: 6. The CDR3 is CASSQGISGMSYEQYF. The CDR3 nucleotides read TGTGCCAGCAGCCAAGGAATTAGCGGGATGTCCTACGAGCAGTACTTC.

The chain joins TRBV30 to TRBJ2-2; the D gene is possibly TRBD2 (5 bases). Germline V gene lookup returns CDR1 GTSNPN and CDR2 SVGIG (reference sequence). This CDR3 is 14 amino acids long. V lost 0 bases and J lost 3, with 8 bases in between. This CDR3 is CAWSVGGYTGELFF. The CDR3 DNA follows: TGTGCCTGGAGTGTCGGAGGTTACACCGGGGAGCTGTTTTTT.

The chain joins TRBV19 to TRBJ2-1; a weak D match, TRBD1 (5 bases). CDR1 and CDR2 from the germline V gene are LNHDA and SQIVND (reference sequence). V was cut by 4 bases and J by 0 bases, with 10 bases left in between. The CDR3 is 15 residues long. CDR3 in DNA: TGTGCCAGTAGTAAGGGTAGGGGCTCCTACAATGAGCAGTTCTTC. Protein product: CASSKGRGSYNEQFF. The full variable domain, in which reference TRBV19 and TRBJ2-1 provide the parts outside the CDR3, is DGGITQSPKYLFRKEGQNVTLSCEQNLNHDAMYWYRQDPGQGLRLIYYSQIVNDFQKGDIAEGYSVSREKKESFPLTVTSAQKNPTAFYLCASSKGRGSYNEQFFGPGTRLTVL.

The chain is built from TRBV28 and TRBJ2-5; TRBD2 agrees at 7 bases. Germline CDR1 and CDR2: MDHEN and SYDVKM. Trimming took 8 bases from V and 5 from J; bases not matched to a gene: 8. This CDR3 has 13 residues. CDR3 sequence: CASLTSFDETQYF. The CDR3 DNA follows: TGTGCCAGCCTGACTAGCTTTGACGAGACCCAGTACTTC. The full variable domain, its missing parts supplied by reference TRBV28 and TRBJ2-5, is DVKVTQSSRYLVKRTGEKVFLECVQDMDHENMFWYRQDPGLGLRLIYFSYDVKMKEKGDIPEGYSVSREKKERFSLILESASTNQTSMYLCASLTSFDETQYFGPGTRLLVL.

This clone was seen just once. V gene TRBV5-4 combines with J gene TRBJ2-7; TRBD1 matches 8 bases. With 0 bases clipped from V and 6 bases from J, the junction kept 2 bases outside the gene matches. Germline-derived CDR1 and CDR2 are SGHNT and YYREEE (reference sequence). The CDR3 totals 13 residues. CDR3 bases: TGTGCCAGCAGCTTGGTACAGGGGGGCGAGCAGTACTTC. It yields the protein CASSLVQGGEQYF. Based on the CDR3 plus reference TRBV5-4 and TRBJ2-7, the full variable domain is ETGVTQSPTHLIKTRGQQVTLRCSSQSGHNTVSWYQQALGQGPQFIFQYYREEENGRGNFPPRFSGLQFPNYSSELNVNALELDDSALYLCASSLVQGGEQYFGPGTRLTVT.

The chain couples TRBV4-1 to TRBJ1-2; possibly TRBD1 for D (6 bases). The CDR3 runs to 15 residues. Looked up from germline, CDR1 is MGHRA and CDR2 is YSYEKL. Trimming stripped 5 bases from V and 8 bases from J, with 21 bases between. The CDR3 sequence: CASSVGQMEERGYTF. The CDR3 bases are TGCGCCAGCAGCGTAGGACAGATGGAGGAGAGGGGCTACACCTTC.

The gene calls are TRBV5-1 and TRBJ1-1; D is ambiguous. The germline V and J ends were trimmed by 5 bases and 1 base, with 9 bases remaining between them. CDR1 and CDR2 (germline): SGHRS, YFSETQ. CDR3 length equals 13 residues. CDR3 sequence reads: CASRTTSNTEAFF. CDR3 sequence (DNA): TGCGCCAGCAGAACTACATCGAACACTGAAGCTTTCTTT.

This clone showed up just once. As DNA, the CDR3 is TGTGCCAGCAGTCTAGCAGTTAACCACAGGGTCGATCGTTATAGCAATCAGCCCCAGCATTTT. Translation: CASSLAVNHRVDRYSNQPQHF. V and J are TRBV28 and TRBJ1-5, with TRBD1 as a possible D gene (6 bases). The CDR3 consists of 21 residues. CDR1 is MDHEN and CDR2 is SYDVKM in the germline V gene. V shed 5 bases and J shed 0 bases, with 29 bases lying between them.

CDR3 in DNA: TGTGCCAGTAGTATAGACCCAATAGCCGGGGAGCTGTTTTTT. Amino acid sequence: CASSIDPIAGELFF. The V and J genes are TRBV19 and TRBJ2-2; no definite D call. Deletions cut 0 bases from V and 6 bases from J, with 8 bases between. The CDR3 runs 14 residues. The V gene's germline CDR1 is LNHDA and CDR2 SQIVND (reference sequence).

The chain has TRBV5-4 and TRBJ2-6; D gene unclear. CDR3 length: 17 residues. Trimming shortened V by 1 base and J by 4 bases, and 15 bases separated the two germline ends. Germline CDR1 reads SGHNT; CDR2 reads YYREEE (reference sequence). DNA of the CDR3: TGTGCCAGCAGCTTGCATCGCCCCAGAATAGGGGCCAACGTCCTGACTTTC. It encodes CASSLHRPRIGANVLTF.

The chain combines TRBV5-1 with TRBJ2-1, with D tentatively TRBD2 (5 bases). CDR1 is SGHRS and CDR2 is YFSETQ in the germline V gene. V was clipped by 2 bases and J by 8 bases, with 14 bases between them. CDR3 length: 14 residues. The DNA of the CDR3 is TGCGCCAGCAGCTTTACACTTGACTATTATGAGCAGTTCTTC. Its translation is CASSFTLDYYEQFF.

The chain employs TRBV29-1 and TRBJ1-2; perhaps TRBD1 as D (5 bases). Trimming left V 0 bases short and J 11 bases short, with 10 bases between. CDR1 SQVTM and CDR2 ANQGSEA come from the germline V gene. The CDR3 has 11 amino acids. This CDR3 reads CSVEDRGGYTF. The CDR3 nucleotides read TGCAGCGTTGAAGATCGCGGGGGTTACACCTTC.

J is TRBJ1-1 and V is TRBV27, with TRBD1 matching 9 bases. Trimming took 8 bases from V and 7 from J; bases not matched to a gene: 14. The CDR3 is 15 residues long. The germline V gene has CDR1 MNHEY and CDR2 SMNVEV (reference sequence). CDR3 protein: CASQVTGGVGGEAFF. For the CDR3, the DNA is TGTGCCAGCCAGGTCACAGGGGGCGTTGGGGGTGAAGCTTTCTTT.

The chain combines TRBV5-4 with TRBJ2-7, with 8 bases identical to TRBD2. CDR3 length: 14 amino acids. Germline V gene data show CDR1 as SGHNT and CDR2 as YYREEE (reference sequence). The V segment lost 1 base and the J segment 6 bases; nucleotides outside the gene matches: 6. This CDR3 is CASSLTSGRGEQYF. The DNA of the CDR3 is TGTGCCAGCAGCTTGACTAGCGGACGGGGCGAGCAGTACTTC.

V gene TRBV28 combines with J gene TRBJ2-2, with 7 bases matching TRBD2. CDR3 length: 16 amino acids. Trimming at V came to 7 bases and at J to 5 bases, leaving 13 bases not matched to a gene. Germline V gives CDR1 MDHEN, CDR2 SYDVKM. The CDR3 protein is CASTEVWAGGTGELFF. CDR3 nucleotides: TGTGCCAGCACCGAAGTCTGGGCCGGGGGGACCGGGGAGCTGTTTTTT.

The genes are TRBV19 and TRBJ2-6, with a possible D match to TRBD2 (6 bases). CDR1 LNHDA and CDR2 SQIVND come from the germline V gene (reference sequence). The CDR3 consists of 23 residues. V shed 7 bases and J shed 0 bases, with 34 bases lying between them. The CDR3 bases are TGTGCCAGTACCCCCTGGGGGAGGAGTTCTGGACTCCGACTTCACTCTGGGGCCAACGTCCTGACTTTC. This sequence encodes CASTPWGRSSGLRLHSGANVLTF.

This rearrangement joins TRBV7-3 to TRBJ2-3, with 11 positions matching TRBD2. Germline V gene sequence: CDR1 SGHTA, CDR2 FQGTGA. V was clipped by 5 bases and J by 2 bases; unmatched bases: 6. This CDR3 has 16 amino acids. CDR3 in amino acids: CASSTIAGGSTDTQYF. The CDR3 nucleotides are TGTGCCAGCAGCACTATAGCGGGAGGGTCCACAGATACGCAGTATTTT. The full variable domain, with the rest looked up from reference TRBV7-3 and TRBJ2-3, is GAGVSQTPSNKVTEKGKYVELRCDPISGHTALYWYRQSLGQGPEFLIYFQGTGAADDSGLPNDRFFAVRPEGSVSTLKIQRTERGDSAVYLCASSTIAGGSTDTQYFGPGTRLTVL.

The genes are TRBV28 and TRBJ1-1; D is undetermined. The CDR3 is made up of 14 amino acids. CDR1 MDHEN and CDR2 SYDVKM come from the germline V gene. V gave up 3 bases and J gave up 1 base, with 9 bases separating them. The CDR3 loop is CASSFRKQNTEAFF. The CDR3 DNA reads as TGTGCCAGCAGTTTTAGGAAACAGAACACTGAAGCTTTCTTT. The full variable domain, in which reference TRBV28 and TRBJ1-1 provide the parts outside the CDR3, is DVKVTQSSRYLVKRTGEKVFLECVQDMDHENMFWYRQDPGLGLRLIYFSYDVKMKEKGDIPEGYSVSREKKERFSLILESASTNQTSMYLCASSFRKQNTEAFFGQGTRLTVV.

The J gene is TRBJ2-7, the V gene TRBV5-4, with D tentatively TRBD1 (6 bases). This CDR3 region has 16 residues. Germline assignment: CDR1 SGHNT and CDR2 YYREEE (reference sequence). V lost 4 bases to trimming and J lost 2 bases, with 19 bases between them. CDR3 amino acids: CASSREHTQGTYEQYF. As DNA, the CDR3 is TGTGCCAGCAGCCGCGAACACACACAGGGAACCTACGAGCAGTACTTC.

This clone was seen only once. The rearrangement uses TRBV14 and TRBJ1-2, with D hard to call. Germline V lookup: CDR1 SGHDN, CDR2 FVKESK. With 5 bases removed from V and 5 bases from J, the gap between germline ends came to 6 bases. The CDR3 is 11 amino acids. Here the CDR3 reads CASSDLYGYTF. CDR3 in DNA: TGTGCCAGCAGCGACCTGTATGGCTACACCTTC.

The chain employs TRBV19 and TRBJ1-1; a weak D match, TRBD1 (6 bases). The CDR3 spans 13 residues. Germline CDR1 is LNHDA and CDR2 is SQIVND (reference sequence). V was trimmed by 3 bases and J by 6 bases, leaving 11 bases between them. The CDR3 coding sequence is TGTGCCAGTAGTATCACAGGGTCTTCTGAAGCTTTCTTT. Its protein product is CASSITGSSEAFF.

The CDR3 DNA follows: TGTGCCAGCAGCTTGGAAGGAAACCGAATTTATGGCTACACCTTC. Protein product: CASSLEGNRIYGYTF. The chain is built from TRBV5-4 and TRBJ1-2; D not certain. The CDR3 consists of 15 residues. Trimming shortened V by 0 bases and J by 5 bases, and 14 bases separated the two germline ends. Looked up from germline, CDR1 is SGHNT and CDR2 is YYREEE (reference sequence).

The chain is built from TRBV14 and TRBJ2-2; D gene unclear. V was trimmed by 0 bases and J by 4 bases, leaving 12 bases between them. Germline lookup yields CDR1 SGHDN and CDR2 FVKESK. This CDR3 contains 16 residues. The CDR3 loop is CASSQEQIIATGELFF. The CDR3 coding sequence is TGTGCCAGCAGCCAAGAACAGATAATTGCCACCGGGGAGCTGTTTTTT.

This chain joins TRBV27 and TRBJ2-7; D gene unclear. The ends were cut back, 1 base at V and 6 bases at J, with 10 bases in the middle. This CDR3 contains 13 residues. Germline V gene sequence: CDR1 MNHEY, CDR2 SMNVEV (reference sequence). The CDR3 DNA reads as TGTGCCAGCAGTTTATTCCGCTCGGCCGAGCAGTACTTC. This sequence encodes CASSLFRSAEQYF.